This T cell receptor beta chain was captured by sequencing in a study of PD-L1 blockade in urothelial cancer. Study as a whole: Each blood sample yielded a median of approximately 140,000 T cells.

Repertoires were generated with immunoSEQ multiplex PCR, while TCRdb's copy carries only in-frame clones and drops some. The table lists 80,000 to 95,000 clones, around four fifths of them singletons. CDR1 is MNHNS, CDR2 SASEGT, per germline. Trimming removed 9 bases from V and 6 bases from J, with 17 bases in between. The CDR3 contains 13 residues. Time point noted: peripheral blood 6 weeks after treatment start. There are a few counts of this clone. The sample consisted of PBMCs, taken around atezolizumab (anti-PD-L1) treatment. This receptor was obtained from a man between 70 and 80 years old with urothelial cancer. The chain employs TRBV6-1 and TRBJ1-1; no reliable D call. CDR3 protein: CASAVGGIAEAFF. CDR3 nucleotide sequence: TGTGCCAGTGCCGTGGGCGGGATCGCTGAAGCTTTCTTT.